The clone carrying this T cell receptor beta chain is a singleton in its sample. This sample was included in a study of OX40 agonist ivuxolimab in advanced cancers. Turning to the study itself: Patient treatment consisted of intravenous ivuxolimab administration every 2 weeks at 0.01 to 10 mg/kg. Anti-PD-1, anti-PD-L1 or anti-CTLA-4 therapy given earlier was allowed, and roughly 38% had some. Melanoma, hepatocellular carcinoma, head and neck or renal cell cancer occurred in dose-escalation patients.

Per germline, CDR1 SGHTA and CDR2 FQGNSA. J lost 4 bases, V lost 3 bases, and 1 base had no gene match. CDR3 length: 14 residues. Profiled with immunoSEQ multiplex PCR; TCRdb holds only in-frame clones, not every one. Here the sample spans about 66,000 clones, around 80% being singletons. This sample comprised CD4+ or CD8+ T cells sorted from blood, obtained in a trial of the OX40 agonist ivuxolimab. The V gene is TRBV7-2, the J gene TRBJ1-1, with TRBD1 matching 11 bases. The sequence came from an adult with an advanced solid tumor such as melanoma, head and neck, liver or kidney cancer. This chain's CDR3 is CASSFGQGATEAFF. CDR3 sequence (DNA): TGTGCCAGCAGCTTTGGACAGGGGGCCACTGAAGCTTTCTTT.